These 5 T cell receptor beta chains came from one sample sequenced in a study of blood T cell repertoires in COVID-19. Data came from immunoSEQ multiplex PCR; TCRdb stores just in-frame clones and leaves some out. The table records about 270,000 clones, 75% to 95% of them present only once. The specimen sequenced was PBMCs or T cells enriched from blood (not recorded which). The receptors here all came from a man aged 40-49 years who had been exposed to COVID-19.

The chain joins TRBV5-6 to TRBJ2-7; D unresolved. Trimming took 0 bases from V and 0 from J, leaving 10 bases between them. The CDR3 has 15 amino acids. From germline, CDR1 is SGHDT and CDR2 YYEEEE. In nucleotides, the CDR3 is TGTGCCAGCAGCTTGGCCAGTATGATCTCCTACGAGCAGTACTTC. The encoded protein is CASSLASMISYEQYF.

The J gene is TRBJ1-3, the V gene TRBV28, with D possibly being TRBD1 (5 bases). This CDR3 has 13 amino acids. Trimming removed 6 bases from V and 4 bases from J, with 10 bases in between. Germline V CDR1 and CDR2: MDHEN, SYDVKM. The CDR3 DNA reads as TGTGCCAGCAGCGGCAGGGCCGGAAACACCATATATTTT. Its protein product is CASSGRAGNTIYF.

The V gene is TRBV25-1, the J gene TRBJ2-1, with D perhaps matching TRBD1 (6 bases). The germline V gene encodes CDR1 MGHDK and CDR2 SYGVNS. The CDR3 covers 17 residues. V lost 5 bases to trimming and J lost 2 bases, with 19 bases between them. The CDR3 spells CASSLPGHRDPYNEQFF. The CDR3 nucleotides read TGTGCCAGCAGTTTACCGGGACATAGAGACCCCTACAATGAGCAGTTCTTC.

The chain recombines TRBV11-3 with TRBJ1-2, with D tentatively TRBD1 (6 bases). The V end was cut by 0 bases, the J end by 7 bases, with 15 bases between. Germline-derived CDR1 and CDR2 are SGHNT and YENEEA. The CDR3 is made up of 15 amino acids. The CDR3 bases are TGTGCCAGCAGCTTAGACACCACAGGGAGTGGTGGCTACACCTTC. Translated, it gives CASSLDTTGSGGYTF.

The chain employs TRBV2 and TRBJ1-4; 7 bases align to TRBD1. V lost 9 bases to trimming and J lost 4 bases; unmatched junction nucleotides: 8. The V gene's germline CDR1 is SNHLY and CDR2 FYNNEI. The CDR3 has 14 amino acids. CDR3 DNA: TGTGCCAGAAGGGGGACAGACAATAATGAAAAACTGTTTTTT. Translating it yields CARRGTDNNEKLFF.